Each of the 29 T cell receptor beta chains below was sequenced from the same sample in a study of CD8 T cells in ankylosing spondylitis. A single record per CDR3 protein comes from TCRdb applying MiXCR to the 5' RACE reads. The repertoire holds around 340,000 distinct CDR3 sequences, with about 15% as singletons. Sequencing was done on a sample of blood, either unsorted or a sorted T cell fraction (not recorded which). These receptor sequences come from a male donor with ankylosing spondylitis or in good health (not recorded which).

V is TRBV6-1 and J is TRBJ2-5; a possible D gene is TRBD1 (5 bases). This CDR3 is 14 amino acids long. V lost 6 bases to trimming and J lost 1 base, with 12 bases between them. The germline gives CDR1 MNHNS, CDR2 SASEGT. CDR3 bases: TGTGCCAGCAGACCCGGACAAGGCCAAGAGACCCAGTACTTC. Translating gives CASRPGQGQETQYF.

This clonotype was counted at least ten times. The CDR3 DNA is TGCGCCAGCAGTCCAGGGCTCACTAATGAAAAACTGTTTTTT. It codes for CASSPGLTNEKLFF. V gene TRBV5-1 combines with J gene TRBJ1-4; D is perhaps TRBD1 (5 bases). Trimming took off 5 bases at V and 2 bases at J, with 10 bases between the two ends. Looked up from germline, CDR1 is SGHRS and CDR2 is YFSETQ. CDR3 size: 14 residues.

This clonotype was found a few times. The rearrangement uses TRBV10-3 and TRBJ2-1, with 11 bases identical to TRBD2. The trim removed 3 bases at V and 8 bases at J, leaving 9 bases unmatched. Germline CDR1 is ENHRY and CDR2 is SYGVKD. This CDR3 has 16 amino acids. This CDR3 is CAISDHGLAGIDEQFF. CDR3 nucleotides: TGTGCCATCAGTGACCACGGACTAGCGGGTATAGATGAGCAGTTCTTC.

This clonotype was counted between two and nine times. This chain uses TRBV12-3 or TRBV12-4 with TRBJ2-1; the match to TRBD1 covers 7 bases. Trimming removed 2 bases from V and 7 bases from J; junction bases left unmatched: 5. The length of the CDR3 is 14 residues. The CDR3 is CASSLMRGRNEQFF. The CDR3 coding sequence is TGTGCCAGCAGTTTAATGAGGGGGCGTAATGAGCAGTTCTTC.

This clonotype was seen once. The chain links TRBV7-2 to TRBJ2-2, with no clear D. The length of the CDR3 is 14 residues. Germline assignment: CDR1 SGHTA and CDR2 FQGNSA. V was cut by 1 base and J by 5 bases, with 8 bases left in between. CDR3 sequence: CASSLVIGTGELFF. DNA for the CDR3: TGTGCCAGCAGCTTAGTGATCGGGACCGGGGAGCTGTTTTTT.

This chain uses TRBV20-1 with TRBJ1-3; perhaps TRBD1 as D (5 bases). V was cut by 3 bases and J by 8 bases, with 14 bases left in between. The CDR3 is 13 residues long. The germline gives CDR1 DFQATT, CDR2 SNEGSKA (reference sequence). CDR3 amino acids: CSASGGGGDTIYF. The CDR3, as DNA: TGCAGTGCTAGCGGGGGAGGAGGGGACACCATATATTTT.

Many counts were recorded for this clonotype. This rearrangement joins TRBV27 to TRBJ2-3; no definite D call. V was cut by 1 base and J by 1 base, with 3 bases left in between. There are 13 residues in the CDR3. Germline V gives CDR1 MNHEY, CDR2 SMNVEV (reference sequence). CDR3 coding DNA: TGTGCCAGCAGTTTATTAGGCACAGATACGCAGTATTTT. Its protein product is CASSLLGTDTQYF.

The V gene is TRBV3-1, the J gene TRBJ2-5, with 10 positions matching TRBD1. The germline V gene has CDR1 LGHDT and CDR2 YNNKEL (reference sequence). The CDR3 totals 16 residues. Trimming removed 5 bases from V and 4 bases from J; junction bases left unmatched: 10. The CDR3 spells CASSDRDRGNLETQYF. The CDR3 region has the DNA TGTGCCAGCAGCGACCGGGACAGGGGAAATTTAGAGACCCAGTACTTC.

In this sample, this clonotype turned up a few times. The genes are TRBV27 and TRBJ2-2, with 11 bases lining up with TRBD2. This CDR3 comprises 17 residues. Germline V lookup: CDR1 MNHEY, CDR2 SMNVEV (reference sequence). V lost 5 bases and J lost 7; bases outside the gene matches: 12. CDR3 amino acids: CASSTQTSGTTGGELFF. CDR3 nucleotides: TGTGCCAGCAGTACTCAGACTAGCGGGACTACAGGCGGGGAGCTGTTTTTT.

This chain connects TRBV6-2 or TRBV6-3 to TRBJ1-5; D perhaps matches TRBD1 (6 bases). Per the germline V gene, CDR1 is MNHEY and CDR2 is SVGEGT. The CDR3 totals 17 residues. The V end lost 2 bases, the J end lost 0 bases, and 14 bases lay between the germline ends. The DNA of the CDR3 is TGTGCCAGCAGTTACGGGGGGAACAGGGATAGCAATCAGCCCCAGCATTTT. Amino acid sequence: CASSYGGNRDSNQPQHF.

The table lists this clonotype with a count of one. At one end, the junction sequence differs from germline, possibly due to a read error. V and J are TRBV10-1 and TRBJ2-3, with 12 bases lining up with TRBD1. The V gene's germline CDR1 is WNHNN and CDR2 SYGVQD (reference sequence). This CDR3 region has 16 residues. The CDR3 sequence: CASSAVGTGGKDKQYF. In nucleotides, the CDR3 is TGCGCCAGCAGCGCAGTGGGGACAGGGGGCAAAGATAAGCAGTATTTT.

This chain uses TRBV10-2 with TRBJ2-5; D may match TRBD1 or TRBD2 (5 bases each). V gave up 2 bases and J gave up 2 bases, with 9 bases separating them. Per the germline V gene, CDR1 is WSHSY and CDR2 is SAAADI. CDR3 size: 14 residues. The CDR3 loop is CASSEGGWQETQYF. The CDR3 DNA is TGCGCCAGCAGTGAGGGGGGTTGGCAAGAGACCCAGTACTTC.

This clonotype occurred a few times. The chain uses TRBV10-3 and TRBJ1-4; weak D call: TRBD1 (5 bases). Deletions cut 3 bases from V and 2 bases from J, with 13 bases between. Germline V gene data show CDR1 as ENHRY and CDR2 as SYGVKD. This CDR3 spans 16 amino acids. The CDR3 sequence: CAISDRSGATNEKLFF. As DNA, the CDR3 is TGTGCCATCAGTGATCGTTCCGGGGCTACTAATGAAAAACTGTTTTTT.

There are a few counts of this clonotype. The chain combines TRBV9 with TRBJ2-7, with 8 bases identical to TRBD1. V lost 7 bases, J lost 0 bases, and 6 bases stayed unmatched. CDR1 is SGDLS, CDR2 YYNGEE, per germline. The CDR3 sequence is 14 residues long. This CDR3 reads CASSGTGNSYEQYF. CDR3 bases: TGTGCCAGCTCCGGGACAGGAAACTCCTACGAGCAGTACTTC.

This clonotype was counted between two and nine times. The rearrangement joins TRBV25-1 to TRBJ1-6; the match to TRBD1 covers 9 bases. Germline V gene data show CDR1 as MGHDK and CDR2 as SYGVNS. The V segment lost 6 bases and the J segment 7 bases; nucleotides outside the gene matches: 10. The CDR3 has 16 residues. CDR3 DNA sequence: TGTGCCAGCAGGAGCGATACCGGGACAGGGAATTCACCCCTCCACTTT. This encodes CASRSDTGTGNSPLHF.

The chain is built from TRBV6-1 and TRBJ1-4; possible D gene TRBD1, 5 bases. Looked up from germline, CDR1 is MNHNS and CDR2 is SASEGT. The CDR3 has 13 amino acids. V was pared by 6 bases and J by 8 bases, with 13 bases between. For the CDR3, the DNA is TGTGCCAGCAGCCCCCCAAGGGACGAAAAACTGTTTTTT. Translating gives CASSPPRDEKLFF.

In nucleotides, the CDR3 is TGTGCCAGCAGTTACAGACAGGGGGCAAGTGGCTACACCTTC. Translation: CASSYRQGASGYTF. The chain recombines TRBV3-1 with TRBJ1-2; 10 bases line up with TRBD1. CDR3 length equals 14 residues. V trimming: 6 bases; J trimming: 7 bases; junction bases outside the gene matches: 8. Per germline, CDR1 LGHDT and CDR2 YNNKEL (reference sequence).

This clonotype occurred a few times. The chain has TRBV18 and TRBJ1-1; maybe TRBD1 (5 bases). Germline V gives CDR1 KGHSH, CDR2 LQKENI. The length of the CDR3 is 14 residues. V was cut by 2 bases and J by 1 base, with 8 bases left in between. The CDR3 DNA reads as TGTGCCAGCTCACCATATGGGGGGAACACTGAAGCTTTCTTT. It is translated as CASSPYGGNTEAFF.

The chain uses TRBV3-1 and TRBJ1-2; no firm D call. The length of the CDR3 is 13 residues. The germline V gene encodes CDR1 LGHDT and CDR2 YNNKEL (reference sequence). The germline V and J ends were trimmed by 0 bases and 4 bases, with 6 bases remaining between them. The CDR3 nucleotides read TGTGCCAGCAGCCAAGAGGAGCCCTATGGCTACACCTTC. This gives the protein CASSQEEPYGYTF.

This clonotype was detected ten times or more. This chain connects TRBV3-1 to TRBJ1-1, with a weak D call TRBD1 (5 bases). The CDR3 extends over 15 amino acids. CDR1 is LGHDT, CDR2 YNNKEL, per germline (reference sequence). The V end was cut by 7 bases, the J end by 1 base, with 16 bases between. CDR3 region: CASIPPGLGNTEAFF. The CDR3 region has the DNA TGTGCCAGCATCCCCCCGGGACTAGGGAACACTGAAGCTTTCTTT.

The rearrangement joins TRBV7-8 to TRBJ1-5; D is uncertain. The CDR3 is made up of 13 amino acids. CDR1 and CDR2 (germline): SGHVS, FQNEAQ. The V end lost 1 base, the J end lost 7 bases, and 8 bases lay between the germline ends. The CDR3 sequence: CASSLVGLQPQHF. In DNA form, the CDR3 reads TGTGCCAGCAGCTTAGTAGGATTACAGCCCCAGCATTTT. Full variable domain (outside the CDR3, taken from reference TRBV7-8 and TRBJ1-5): GAGVSQSPRYKVAKRGQDVALRCDPISGHVSLFWYQQALGQGPEFLTYFQNEAQLDKSGLPSDRFFAERPEGSVSTLKIQRTQQEDSAVYLCASSLVGLQPQHFGDGTRLSIL.

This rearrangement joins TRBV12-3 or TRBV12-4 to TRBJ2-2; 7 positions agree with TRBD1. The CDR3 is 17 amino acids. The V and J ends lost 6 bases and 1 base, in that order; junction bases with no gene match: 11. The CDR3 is CASSSTGTKKNTGELFF. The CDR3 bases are TGTGCCAGCAGCTCGACAGGGACAAAAAAGAACACCGGGGAGCTGTTTTTT.

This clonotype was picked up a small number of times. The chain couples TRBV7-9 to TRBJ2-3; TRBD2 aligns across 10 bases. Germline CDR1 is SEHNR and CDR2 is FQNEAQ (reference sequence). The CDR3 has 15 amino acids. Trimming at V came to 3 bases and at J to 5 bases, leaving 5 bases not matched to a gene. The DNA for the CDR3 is TGTGCCAGCAGCTTTACTCTAGCGGGGGAAGATACGCAGTATTTT. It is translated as CASSFTLAGEDTQYF.

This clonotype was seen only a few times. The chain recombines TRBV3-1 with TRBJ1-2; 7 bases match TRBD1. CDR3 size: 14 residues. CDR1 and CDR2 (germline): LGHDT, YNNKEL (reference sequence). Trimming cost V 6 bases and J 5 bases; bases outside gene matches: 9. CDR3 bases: TGTGCCAGCAGTCATAACACAGGGGATTATGGCTACACCTTC. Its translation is CASSHNTGDYGYTF. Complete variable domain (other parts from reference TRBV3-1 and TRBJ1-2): DTAVSQTPKYLVTQMGNDKSIKCEQNLGHDTMYWYKQDSKKFLKIMFSYNNKELIINETVPNRFSPKSPDKAHLNLHINSLELGDSAVYFCASSHNTGDYGYTFGSGTRLTVV.

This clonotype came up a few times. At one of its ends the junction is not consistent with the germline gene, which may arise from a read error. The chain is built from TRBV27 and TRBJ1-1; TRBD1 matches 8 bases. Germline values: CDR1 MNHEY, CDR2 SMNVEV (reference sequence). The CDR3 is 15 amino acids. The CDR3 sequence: CASSFDRGMKTEAFF. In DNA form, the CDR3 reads TGTGCCAGCAGTTTCGACAGGGGAATGAAAACTGAAGCTTTCTTT.

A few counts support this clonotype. CDR3 amino acids: CASSLGPTGGNYGYTF. CDR3 nucleotide sequence: TGCGCCAGCAGCTTGGGTCCGACAGGGGGTAACTATGGCTACACCTTC. V usage is TRBV5-1 and J usage is TRBJ1-2; 9 bases line up with TRBD1. The CDR3 spans 16 residues. The trim removed 0 bases at V and 1 base at J, leaving 4 bases unmatched. Germline CDR1 and CDR2: SGHRS and YFSETQ.

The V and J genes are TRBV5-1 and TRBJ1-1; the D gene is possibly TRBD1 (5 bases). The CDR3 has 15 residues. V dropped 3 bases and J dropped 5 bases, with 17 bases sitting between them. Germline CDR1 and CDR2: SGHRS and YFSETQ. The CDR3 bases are TGCGCCAGCAGCTGGGGTTGGGGGAGGGGAACTGAAGCTTTCTTT. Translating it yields CASSWGWGRGTEAFF.

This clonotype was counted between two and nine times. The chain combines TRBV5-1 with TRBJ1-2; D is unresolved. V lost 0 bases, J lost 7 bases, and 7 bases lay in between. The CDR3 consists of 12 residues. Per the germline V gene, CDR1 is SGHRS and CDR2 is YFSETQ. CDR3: CASSLAAGGYTF. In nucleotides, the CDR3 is TGCGCCAGCAGCTTGGCCGCGGGTGGCTACACCTTC.

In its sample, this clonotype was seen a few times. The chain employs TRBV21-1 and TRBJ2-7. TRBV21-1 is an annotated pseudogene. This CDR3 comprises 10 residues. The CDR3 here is CASSGNEQYF. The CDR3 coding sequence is TGTGCCAGCAGCGGCAACGAGCAGTACTTC.